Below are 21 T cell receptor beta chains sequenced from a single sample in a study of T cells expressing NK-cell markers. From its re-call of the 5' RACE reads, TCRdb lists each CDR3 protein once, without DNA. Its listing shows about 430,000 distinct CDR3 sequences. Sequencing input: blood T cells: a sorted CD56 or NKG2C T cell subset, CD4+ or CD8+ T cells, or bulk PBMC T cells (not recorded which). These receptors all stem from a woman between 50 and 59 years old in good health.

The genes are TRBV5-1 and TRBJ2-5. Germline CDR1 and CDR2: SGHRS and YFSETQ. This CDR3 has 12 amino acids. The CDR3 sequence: CASSKEEKPQYF.

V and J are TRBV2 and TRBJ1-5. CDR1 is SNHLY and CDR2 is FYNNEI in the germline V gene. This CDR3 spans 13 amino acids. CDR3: CASTQYLAQPQHF.

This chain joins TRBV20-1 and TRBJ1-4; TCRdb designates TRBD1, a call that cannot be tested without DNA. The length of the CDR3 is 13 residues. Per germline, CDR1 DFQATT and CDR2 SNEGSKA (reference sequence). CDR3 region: CSARKPGLEKLFF.

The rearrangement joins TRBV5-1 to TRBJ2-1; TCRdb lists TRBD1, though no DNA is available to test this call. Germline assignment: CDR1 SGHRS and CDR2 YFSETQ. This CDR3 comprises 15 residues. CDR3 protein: CASSFGGIIFDEQFF.

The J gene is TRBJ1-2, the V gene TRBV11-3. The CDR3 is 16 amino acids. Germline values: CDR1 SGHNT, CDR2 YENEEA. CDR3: CASSLGQPPFNYGYTF.

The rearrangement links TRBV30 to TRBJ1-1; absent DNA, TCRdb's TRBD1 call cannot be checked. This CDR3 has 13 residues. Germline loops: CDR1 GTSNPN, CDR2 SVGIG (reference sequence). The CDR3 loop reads CAGTTVGDTEAFF.

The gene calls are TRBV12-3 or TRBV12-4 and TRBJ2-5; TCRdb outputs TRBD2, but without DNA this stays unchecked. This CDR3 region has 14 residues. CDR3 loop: CASTLLAGKGTQYF.

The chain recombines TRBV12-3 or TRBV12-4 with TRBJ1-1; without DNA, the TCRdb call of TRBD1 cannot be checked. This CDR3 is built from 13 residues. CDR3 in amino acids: CASTRGPNTEAFF.

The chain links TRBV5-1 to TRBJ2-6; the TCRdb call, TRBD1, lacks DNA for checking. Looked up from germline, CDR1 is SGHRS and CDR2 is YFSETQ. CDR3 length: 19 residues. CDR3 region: CASSFFERGRGPGANVLTF. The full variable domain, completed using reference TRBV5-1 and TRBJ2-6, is KAGVTQTPRYLIKTRGQQVTLSCSPISGHRSVSWYQQTPGQGLQFLFEYFSETQRNKGNFPGRFSGRQFSNSRSEMNVSTLELGDSALYLCASSFFERGRGPGANVLTFGAGSRLTVL.

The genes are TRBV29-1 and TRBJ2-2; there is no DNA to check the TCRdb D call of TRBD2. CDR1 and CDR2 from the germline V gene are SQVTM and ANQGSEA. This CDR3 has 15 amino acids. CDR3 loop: CSVETSRGGTGELFF.

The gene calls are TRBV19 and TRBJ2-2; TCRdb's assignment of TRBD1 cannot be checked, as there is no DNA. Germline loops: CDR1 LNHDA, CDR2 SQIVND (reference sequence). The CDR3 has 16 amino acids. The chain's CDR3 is CASSIPGQGNTGELFF.

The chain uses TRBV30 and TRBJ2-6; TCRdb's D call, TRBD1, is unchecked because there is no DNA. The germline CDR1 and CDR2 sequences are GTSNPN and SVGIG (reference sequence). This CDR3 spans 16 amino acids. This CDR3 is CAWSPSRISGANVLTF. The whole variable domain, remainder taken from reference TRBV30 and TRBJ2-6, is SQTIHQWPATLVQPVGSPLSLECTVEGTSNPNLYWYRQAAGRGLQLLFYSVGIGQISSEVPQNLSASRPQDRQFILSSKKLLLSDSGFYLCAWSPSRISGANVLTFGAGSRLTVL.

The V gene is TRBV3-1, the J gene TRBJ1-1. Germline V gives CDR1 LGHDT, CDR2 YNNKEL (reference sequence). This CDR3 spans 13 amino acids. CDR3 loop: CASSQERGGTAFF.

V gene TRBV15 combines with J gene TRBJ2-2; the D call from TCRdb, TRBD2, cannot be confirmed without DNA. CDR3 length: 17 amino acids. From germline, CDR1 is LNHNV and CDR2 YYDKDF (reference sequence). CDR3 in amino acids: CATSRQGLAVPTGELFF.

The CDR3 region is CASSLSQTFSGYTF. The chain carries TRBV5-1 and TRBJ1-2. The CDR3 is 14 amino acids. Germline V gene lookup returns CDR1 SGHRS and CDR2 YFSETQ.

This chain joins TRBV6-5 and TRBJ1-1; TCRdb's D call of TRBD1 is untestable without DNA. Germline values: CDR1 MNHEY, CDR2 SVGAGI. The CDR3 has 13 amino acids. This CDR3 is CASRVTGITEAFF.

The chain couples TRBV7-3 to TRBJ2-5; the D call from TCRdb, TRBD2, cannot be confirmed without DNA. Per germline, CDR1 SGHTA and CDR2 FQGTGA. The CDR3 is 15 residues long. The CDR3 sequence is CASSLGAGEAKTQYF.

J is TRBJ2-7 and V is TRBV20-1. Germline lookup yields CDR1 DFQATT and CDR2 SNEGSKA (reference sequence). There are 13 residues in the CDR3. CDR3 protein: CSARVASLYEQYF.

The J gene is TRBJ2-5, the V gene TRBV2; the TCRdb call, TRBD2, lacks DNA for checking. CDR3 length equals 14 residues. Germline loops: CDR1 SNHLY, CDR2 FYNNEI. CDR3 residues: CASSVSSGQETQYF. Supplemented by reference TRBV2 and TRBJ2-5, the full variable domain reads EPEVTQTPSHQVTQMGQEVILRCVPISNHLYFYWYRQILGQKVEFLVSFYNNEISEKSEIFDDQFSVERPDGSNFTLKIRSTKLEDSAMYFCASSVSSGQETQYFGPGTRLLVL.

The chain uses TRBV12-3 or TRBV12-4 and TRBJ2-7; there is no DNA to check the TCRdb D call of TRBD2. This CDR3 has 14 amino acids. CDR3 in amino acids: CASRPWGLAYEQYF.

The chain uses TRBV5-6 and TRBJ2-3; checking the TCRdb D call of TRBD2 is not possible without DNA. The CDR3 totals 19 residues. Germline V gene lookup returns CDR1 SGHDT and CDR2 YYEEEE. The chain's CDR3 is CASSSRRPAGEGNTDTQYF.